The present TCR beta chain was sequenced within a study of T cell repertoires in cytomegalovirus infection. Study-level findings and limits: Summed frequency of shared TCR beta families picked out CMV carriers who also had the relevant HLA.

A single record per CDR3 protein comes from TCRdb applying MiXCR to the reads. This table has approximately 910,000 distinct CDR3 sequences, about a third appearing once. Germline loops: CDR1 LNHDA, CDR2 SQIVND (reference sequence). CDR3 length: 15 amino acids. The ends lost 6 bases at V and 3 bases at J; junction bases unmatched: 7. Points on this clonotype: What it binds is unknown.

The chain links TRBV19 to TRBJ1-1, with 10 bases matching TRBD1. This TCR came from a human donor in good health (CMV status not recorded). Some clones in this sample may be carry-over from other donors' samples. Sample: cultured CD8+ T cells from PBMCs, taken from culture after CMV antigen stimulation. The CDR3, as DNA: TGTGCCAGTAGCGACAGGGGGCGCGGGGACACTGAAGCTTTCTTT. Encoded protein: CASSDRGRGDTEAFF.